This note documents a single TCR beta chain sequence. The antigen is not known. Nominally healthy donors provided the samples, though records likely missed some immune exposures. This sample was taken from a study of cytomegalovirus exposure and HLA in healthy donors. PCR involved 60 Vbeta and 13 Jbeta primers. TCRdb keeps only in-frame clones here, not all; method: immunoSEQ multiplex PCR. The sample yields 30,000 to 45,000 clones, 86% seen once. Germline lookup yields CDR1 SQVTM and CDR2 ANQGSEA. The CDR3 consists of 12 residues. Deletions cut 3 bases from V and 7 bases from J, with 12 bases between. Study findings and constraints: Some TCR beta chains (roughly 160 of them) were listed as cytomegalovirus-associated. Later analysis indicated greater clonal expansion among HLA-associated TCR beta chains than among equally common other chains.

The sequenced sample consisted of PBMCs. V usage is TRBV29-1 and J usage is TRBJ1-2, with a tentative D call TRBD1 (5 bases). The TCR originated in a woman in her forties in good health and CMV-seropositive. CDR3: CSVEAGNSGYTF. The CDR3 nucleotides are TGCAGCGTTGAGGCAGGGAATTCTGGCTACACCTTC.